This is a list of T cell receptor beta chains from one sample in a study of blood T cell repertoires in COVID-19. Using immunoSEQ multiplex PCR, the repertoire was profiled, and TCRdb retains in-frame clones only, with some absent. This table holds around 310,000 clones, just under 90% found once. Specimen: PBMCs or T cells enriched from blood (not recorded which). These receptors were collected from a woman aged 30 to 39 who had recovered from COVID-19. CDR3s include the opening cysteine and the closing phenylalanine or tryptophan. D genes are given only for firm matches. Clone size is stated in some rows and not others, as once, few, many or a class when expanded.

J: TRBJ1-1
V: TRBV29-1
size: -
D: TRBD1
CDR3: CSVGTGYAEAFF
DNA: TGCAGCGTCGGGACAGGGTACGCTGAAGCTTTCTTT

J: TRBJ2-2
V: TRBV10-3
size: once
D: -
CDR3: CAISELKESTGELFF
DNA: TGTGCCATCAGTGAGCTCAAGGAGTCCACCGGGGAGCTGTTTTTT

J: TRBJ2-3
V: TRBV25-1
size: -
D: -
CDR3: CASSERGSLRRQYF
DNA: TGTGCCAGCAGTGAAAGAGGCAGCCTCCGTCGACAGTATTTT

J: TRBJ2-7
V: TRBV9
size: -
D: TRBD1
CDR3: CASSVAGTGAYEQYF
DNA: TGTGCCAGCAGCGTAGCCGGGACAGGGGCCTACGAGCAGTACTTC

J: TRBJ1-3
V: TRBV9
size: -
D: -
CDR3: CASSPQVAGNTIYF
DNA: TGTGCCAGCAGCCCACAGGTGGCTGGAAACACCATATATTTT

J: TRBJ2-6
V: TRBV3-1/TRBV3-2
size: -
D: -
CDR3: CASSHYIAGANVLTF
DNA: TGTGCCAGCAGCCATTATATCGCTGGGGCCAACGTCCTGACTTTC

J: TRBJ1-1
V: TRBV5-6
size: -
D: -
CDR3: CASSLGYMRVTEAFF
DNA: TGTGCCAGCAGCTTGGGGTATATGAGGGTCACTGAAGCTTTCTTT

J: TRBJ2-1
V: TRBV3-1/TRBV3-2
size: -
D: -
CDR3: CATSRGSYNEQFF
DNA: TGTGCCACTAGCCGAGGCTCCTACAATGAGCAGTTCTTC

J: TRBJ2-2
V: TRBV5-1
size: -
D: TRBD2
CDR3: CASSFVGGIDFTGELFF
DNA: TGCGCCAGCAGCTTCGTCGGGGGGATTGACTTCACCGGGGAGCTGTTTTTT

J: TRBJ1-2
V: TRBV9
size: -
D: TRBD1
CDR3: CASSVGTGAGYTF
DNA: TGTGCCAGCAGCGTAGGGACAGGGGCCGGCTACACCTTC

J: TRBJ2-7
V: TRBV5-1
size: -
D: TRBD1
CDR3: CASSLVPTGTGDEQYF
DNA: TGCGCCAGCAGCCTGGTTCCCACCGGGACAGGGGACGAGCAGTACTTC

J: TRBJ2-7
V: TRBV5-1
size: -
D: -
CDR3: CASSLGAASPYEQYF
DNA: TGCGCCAGCAGCTTGGGCGCGGCTAGCCCCTACGAGCAGTACTTC

J: TRBJ1-5
V: TRBV18
size: -
D: TRBD1
CDR3: CASSPRQGAYSNQPQHF
DNA: TGTGCCAGCTCACCGCGACAGGGGGCGTATAGCAATCAGCCCCAGCATTTT

J: TRBJ2-5
V: TRBV24-1
size: -
D: -
CDR3: CATSDLPEETQYF
DNA: TGTGCCACCAGTGATTTGCCAGAAGAGACCCAGTACTTC

J: TRBJ1-2
V: TRBV7-2
size: -
D: -
CDR3: CASSPRYSYGYTF
DNA: TGTGCCAGCAGCCCCAGGTATTCCTATGGCTACACCTTC

J: TRBJ1-1
V: TRBV4-3
size: -
D: -
CDR3: CASSQGMGGSTEAFF
DNA: TGCGCCAGCAGCCAAGGTATGGGGGGATCCACTGAAGCTTTCTTT

J: TRBJ2-4
V: TRBV6-5
size: -
D: TRBD1
CDR3: CASSYEQGKGKNIQYF
DNA: TGTGCCAGCAGTTATGAACAGGGGAAGGGCAAAAACATTCAGTACTTC

J: TRBJ2-3
V: TRBV6-1
size: -
D: -
CDR3: CASSEYTREIADTQYF
DNA: TGTGCCAGCAGTGAATACACGAGGGAGATCGCAGATACGCAGTATTTT

J: TRBJ1-1
V: TRBV4-2
size: -
D: -
CDR3: CASSLRSGHSNTEAFF
DNA: TGTGCCAGCAGCCTGCGGTCGGGACACTCGAACACTGAAGCTTTCTTT

J: TRBJ2-3
V: TRBV7-9
size: -
D: TRBD2
CDR3: CASSFWLAGSTDTQYF
DNA: TGTGCCAGCAGCTTTTGGCTAGCGGGTAGCACAGATACGCAGTATTTT

J: TRBJ2-7
V: TRBV7-2
size: -
D: -
CDR3: CASSLDQGLGSYEQYF
DNA: TGTGCCAGCAGCTTAGACCAGGGGTTGGGATCCTACGAGCAGTACTTC

J: TRBJ2-1
V: TRBV6-5
size: -
D: -
CDR3: CASSYSGSNEQFF
DNA: TGTGCCAGCAGTTACTCAGGGAGCAATGAGCAGTTCTTC

J: TRBJ1-2
V: TRBV28
size: -
D: TRBD1
CDR3: CASSLGQGVRGYTF
DNA: TGTGCCAGCAGTTTGGGACAGGGGGTACGAGGCTACACCTTC

J: TRBJ2-1
V: TRBV12-3/TRBV12-4
size: -
D: -
CDR3: CASSPQGNEQFF
DNA: TGTGCCAGCAGCCCGCAGGGGAATGAGCAGTTCTTC

J: TRBJ1-1
V: TRBV18
size: -
D: -
CDR3: CASSPPSRVEAFF
DNA: TGTGCCAGCTCACCACCTAGTAGAGTTGAAGCTTTCTTT

J: TRBJ2-1
V: TRBV19
size: once
D: -
CDR3: CASSVQDRFSYNEQFF
DNA: TGTGCCAGTAGTGTACAAGACAGGTTCTCCTACAATGAGCAGTTCTTC

J: TRBJ2-3
V: TRBV19
size: -
D: TRBD2
CDR3: CASNSLAEGTDTQYF
DNA: TGTGCCAGTAATTCGCTAGCGGAGGGCACAGATACGCAGTATTTT

J: TRBJ2-1
V: TRBV12-3/TRBV12-4
size: -
D: -
CDR3: CASRKGGNEQFF
DNA: TGTGCCAGCAGAAAGGGGGGGAATGAGCAGTTCTTC

J: TRBJ2-6
V: TRBV4-3
size: -
D: -
CDR3: CASSQAPSSGANVLTF
DNA: TGCGCCAGCAGCCAAGCCCCCAGTTCTGGGGCCAACGTCCTGACTTTC

J: TRBJ1-3
V: TRBV4-1
size: -
D: TRBD1
CDR3: CASSRFGGTGFNSGNTIYF
DNA: TGCGCCAGCAGCCGCTTCGGGGGGACAGGGTTTAACTCTGGAAACACCATATATTTT

J: TRBJ1-1
V: TRBV4-1
size: -
D: TRBD1
CDR3: CASSHGVGQGREAFF
DNA: TGCGCCAGCAGCCACGGCGTAGGACAGGGGCGTGAAGCTTTCTTT

J: TRBJ1-2
V: TRBV30
size: -
D: TRBD1
CDR3: CAWSLTGTGAGGYTF
DNA: TGTGCCTGGAGCTTAACCGGGACAGGCGCCGGGGGCTACACCTTC